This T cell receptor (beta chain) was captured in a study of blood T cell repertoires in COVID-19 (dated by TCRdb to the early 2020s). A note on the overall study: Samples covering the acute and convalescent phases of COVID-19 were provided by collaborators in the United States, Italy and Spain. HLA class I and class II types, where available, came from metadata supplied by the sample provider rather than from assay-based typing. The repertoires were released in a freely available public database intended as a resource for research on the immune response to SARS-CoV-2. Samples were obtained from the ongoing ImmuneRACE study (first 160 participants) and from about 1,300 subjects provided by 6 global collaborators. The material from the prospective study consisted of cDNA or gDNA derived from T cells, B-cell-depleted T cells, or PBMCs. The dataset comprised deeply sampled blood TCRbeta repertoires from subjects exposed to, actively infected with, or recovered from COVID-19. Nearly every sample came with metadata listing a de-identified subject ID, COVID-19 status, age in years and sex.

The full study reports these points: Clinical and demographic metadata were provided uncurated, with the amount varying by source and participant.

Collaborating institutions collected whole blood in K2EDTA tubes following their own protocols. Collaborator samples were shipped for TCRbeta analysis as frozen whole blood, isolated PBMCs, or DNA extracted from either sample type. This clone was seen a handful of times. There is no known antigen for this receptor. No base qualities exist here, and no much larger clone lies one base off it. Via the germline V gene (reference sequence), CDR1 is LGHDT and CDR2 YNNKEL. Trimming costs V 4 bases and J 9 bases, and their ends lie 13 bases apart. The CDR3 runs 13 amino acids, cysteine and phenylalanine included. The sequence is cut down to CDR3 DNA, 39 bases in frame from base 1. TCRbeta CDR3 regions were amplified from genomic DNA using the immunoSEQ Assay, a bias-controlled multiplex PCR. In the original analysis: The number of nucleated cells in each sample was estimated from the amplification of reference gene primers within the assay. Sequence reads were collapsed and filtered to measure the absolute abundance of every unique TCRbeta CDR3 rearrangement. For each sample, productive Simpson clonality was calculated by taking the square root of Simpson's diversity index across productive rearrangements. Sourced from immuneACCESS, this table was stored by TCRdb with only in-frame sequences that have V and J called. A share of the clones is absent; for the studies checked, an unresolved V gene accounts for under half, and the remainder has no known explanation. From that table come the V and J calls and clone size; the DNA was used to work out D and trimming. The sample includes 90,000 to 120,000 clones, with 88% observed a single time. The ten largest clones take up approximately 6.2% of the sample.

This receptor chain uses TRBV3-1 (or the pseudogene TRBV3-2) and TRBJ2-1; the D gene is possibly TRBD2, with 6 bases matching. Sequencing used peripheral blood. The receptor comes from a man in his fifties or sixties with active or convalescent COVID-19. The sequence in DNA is TGTGCCAGCAGCCGGGGACTTGATGGTGAGCAGTTCTTC. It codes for CASSRGLDGEQFF.